This is a list of T cell receptor beta chains from one sample in a study of radiotherapy plus CTLA-4 blockade in lung cancer. Clones were read by immunoSEQ multiplex PCR, and TCRdb kept only the in-frame ones, dropping some. The sample yields 25,000 to 30,000 clones, roughly 79% seen once. Sequences were derived from peripheral blood, sampled from a patient treated with radiotherapy plus ipilimumab. The source is a human donor with non-small cell lung cancer that progressed on radiotherapy plus ipilimumab. CDR3s include the opening cysteine and the closing phenylalanine or tryptophan. The D gene is left open where the match is weak. Expanded clones get a size class; other rows say once, few or many, or leave the size out.

J	D	V	size	CDR3	DNA
TRBJ2-3	-	TRBV7-7	-	CASSYSETSTDTQYF	TGTGCCAGCAGCTATTCAGAGACCTCAACAGATACGCAGTATTTT
TRBJ1-2	-	TRBV10-2	-	CASRRTAGDYGYTF	TGCGCCAGCAGAAGGACAGCCGGGGACTATGGCTACACCTTC
TRBJ2-6	TRBD2	TRBV28	-	CASTHPPGREGTGANVLTF	TGTGCCAGCACCCACCCCCCGGGACGGGAGGGCACTGGGGCCAACGTCCTGACTTTC
TRBJ1-1	-	TRBV28	-	CASSFGGNTEAFF	TGTGCCAGCAGTTTTGGCGGGAACACTGAAGCTTTCTTT
TRBJ1-6	-	TRBV5-1	-	CAEIMAMTNSPLHF	TGCGCCGAAATTATGGCCATGACCAATTCACCCCTCCACTTT
TRBJ2-1	-	TRBV27	-	CASSLGVSSYNEQFF	TGTGCCAGCAGTTTAGGAGTTAGCTCCTACAATGAGCAGTTCTTC
TRBJ2-7	-	TRBV13	once	CASSFLGAYEQYF	TGTGCCAGCAGCTTTTTGGGGGCCTACGAGCAGTACTTC
TRBJ2-6	-	TRBV2	once	CASSEQGYSGANVLTF	TGTGCCAGCAGTGAACAGGGGTACTCTGGGGCCAACGTCCTGACTTTC
TRBJ2-7	TRBD2	TRBV2	few	CASSLSVAGAGEQYF	TGTGCCAGCAGTCTTTCGGTAGCGGGAGCAGGGGAGCAGTACTTC
TRBJ1-6	-	TRBV30	-	CAWRTLSSYNSPLHF	TGTGCCTGGAGGACACTCAGCTCCTATAATTCACCCCTCCACTTT
TRBJ2-7	-	TRBV6-5	few	CASSEHGYEQYF	TGTGCCAGCAGTGAACACGGCTACGAGCAGTACTTC
TRBJ1-4	-	TRBV11-2	few	CASSLTQAFEKLFF	TGTGCCAGCAGCTTGACACAAGCGTTTGAAAAACTGTTTTTT
TRBJ2-7	TRBD1	TRBV28	-	CASSRDRGPYEQYF	TGTGCCAGCAGCCGGGACAGGGGGCCCTACGAGCAGTACTTC
TRBJ2-3	TRBD1	TRBV7-9	-	CASSPGGLTDTQYF	TGTGCCAGCAGCCCAGGGGGCCTCACAGATACGCAGTATTTT
TRBJ2-5	TRBD1	TRBV7-7	-	CASSKTTGGKTAETQYF	TGTGCTAGCAGTAAAACCACAGGGGGCAAGACTGCGGAGACCCAGTACTTC
TRBJ2-3	-	TRBV6-5	few	CASSYGQGSDTQYF	TGTGCCAGCAGTTACGGGCAGGGATCAGATACGCAGTATTTT
TRBJ2-1	-	TRBV13	-	CASSPTRSSYNEQFF	TGTGCCAGCAGCCCGACTCGTAGCTCCTACAATGAGCAGTTCTTC
TRBJ2-5	-	TRBV21-1	-	CASSRGRETQYF	TGTGCCAGCAGCAGGGGGCGGGAGACCCAGTACTTC
TRBJ2-7	TRBD2	TRBV10-3	-	CAISGTAGGPSYEQYF	TGTGCCATCAGTGGAACGGCGGGAGGCCCCTCCTACGAGCAGTACTTC
TRBJ2-3	TRBD2	TRBV27	-	CASSFLREITDTQYF	TGTGCCAGCAGTTTCTTGCGGGAGATCACAGATACGCAGTATTTT
TRBJ2-3	-	TRBV15	-	CATSSIPSGASTDTQYF	TGTGCCACCAGCAGTATTCCCTCTGGGGCGAGCACAGATACGCAGTATTTT